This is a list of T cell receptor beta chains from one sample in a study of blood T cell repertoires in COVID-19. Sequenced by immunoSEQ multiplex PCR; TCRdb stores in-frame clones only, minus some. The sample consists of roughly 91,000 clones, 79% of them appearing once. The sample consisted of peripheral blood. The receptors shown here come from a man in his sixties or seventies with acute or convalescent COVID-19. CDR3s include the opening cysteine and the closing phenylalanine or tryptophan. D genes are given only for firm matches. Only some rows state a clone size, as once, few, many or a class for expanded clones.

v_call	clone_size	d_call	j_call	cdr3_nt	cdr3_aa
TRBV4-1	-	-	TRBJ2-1	TGCGCCAGCAGCCAAGAACCCCCCCCCAGGGACAATGAGCAGTTCTTC	CASSQEPPPRDNEQFF
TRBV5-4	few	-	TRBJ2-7	TGTGCCAGCAGCCAGGACAGCTACGAGCAGTACTTC	CASSQDSYEQYF
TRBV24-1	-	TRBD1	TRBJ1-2	TGTGCCACCAGTGACCGTGACAGGGGGGACTATGGCTACACCTTC	CATSDRDRGDYGYTF
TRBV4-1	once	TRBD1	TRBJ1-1	TGCGCCAGCAGCCAAGGACAGGGGGTCACTGAAGCTTTCTTT	CASSQGQGVTEAFF
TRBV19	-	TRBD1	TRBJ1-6	TGTGCCAGTAGGGGGACAGATAATTCACCCCTCCACTTT	CASRGTDNSPLHF
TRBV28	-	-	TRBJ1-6	TGTGCCAGCAGTTTGGCAAGGGGTCCCCTCCACTTT	CASSLARGPLHF
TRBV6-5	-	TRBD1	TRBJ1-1	TGTGCCAGCAGTAAGGGACAGGGAGGAACTGAAGCTTTCTTT	CASSKGQGGTEAFF
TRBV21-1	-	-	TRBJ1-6	TGTGCCAGCAGCCGACGTGAGGCCGGGACACCTAATTCACCCCTCCACTTT	CASSRREAGTPNSPLHF
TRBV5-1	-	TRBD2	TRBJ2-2	TGCGCCAGCTGCCCTGGGGGGGGACGAACCGGGGAGCTGTTTTTT	CASCPGGGRTGELFF
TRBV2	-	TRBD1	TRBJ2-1	TGTGCCAGCAGTCCCGGACAGGGGGCGAAGGATGAGCAGTTCTTC	CASSPGQGAKDEQFF
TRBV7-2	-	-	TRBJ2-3	TGTGCCAGCAGCTTACTTCTAGCTGCAGATACGCAGTATTTT	CASSLLLAADTQYF
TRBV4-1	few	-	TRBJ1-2	TGCGCCAGCAGCCCCAGGGAAGCTAACTATGGCTACACCTTC	CASSPREANYGYTF
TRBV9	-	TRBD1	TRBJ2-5	TGTGCCAGCAGCGTCACGACAGGGGGTACAGAGACCCAGTACTTC	CASSVTTGGTETQYF
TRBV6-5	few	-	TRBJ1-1	TGTGCCAGCAGTATAGGGGTGAACACTGAAGCTTTCTTT	CASSIGVNTEAFF
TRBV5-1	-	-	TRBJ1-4	TGCGCCAGCAGCTTGGGTGCGGGAACTAATGAAAAACTGTTTTTT	CASSLGAGTNEKLFF
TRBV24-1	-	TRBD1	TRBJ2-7	TGTGCCACCTCGAGGGGACAGGGTACCTACGAGCAGTACTTC	CATSRGQGTYEQYF